The entry that follows covers one T cell receptor beta chain sequence. Its antigen is currently unknown. Trimming shortened V by 2 bases and J by 8 bases, and 11 bases separated the two germline ends. Germline assignment: CDR1 KGHSH and CDR2 LQKENI. The CDR3 length is 13 residues. The data were taken from a study of shared clonotypes between healthy human individuals. Study outcomes and limitations: Having only a few donors restricted how much genetic and exposure-history diversity was captured.

TCRdb keeps only in-frame clones here, not all; method: immunoSEQ multiplex PCR. Of about 490,000 clones detected, around 80% appear once; the ten largest clones hold around 12%. The V gene is TRBV18, the J gene TRBJ2-3, with D tentatively TRBD1 or TRBD2 (5 bases each). The clonotype was recovered from a woman aged 40 to 49 in good health. Some clones in this sample may be carry-over from other donors' samples. The specimen sequenced was PBMCs. CDR3 in DNA: TGTGCCAGCTCACCAGGACAAGAGGGTACGCAGTATTTT. Protein product: CASSPGQEGTQYF.